This T cell receptor beta chain was documented in a study of identical twins. TCRdb passed the 5' RACE reads through MiXCR, listing each CDR3 protein once. The repertoire holds a few hundred thousand distinct CDR3 sequences, with around a sixth as singletons. Points on this clonotype: Its antigen is unidentified.

Germline assignment: CDR1 DFQATT and CDR2 SNEGSKA (reference sequence). The V and J ends lost 4 bases and 10 bases respectively, with 14 bases between them. CDR3 length: 12 amino acids. Study-wide findings and caveats: Where out-of-frame alpha sequences were twin-shared, they showed excess low generation probability. Insertion counts were lower in abundant cord blood beta clonotypes, a trend that memory repertoires did not show.

The rearrangement uses TRBV20-1 and TRBJ2-1; possibly TRBD2 for D (6 bases). Sequencing was done on a sample of naive T cells sorted from blood. This TCR was sampled from a man between 50 and 59 years old in good health. The CDR3 nucleotides read TGCAGTGCTACAATGCCGGGAGCAGAGCAGTTCTTC. Translated: CSATMPGAEQFF.